A single sample is the source of the 29 T cell receptor beta chains below, sequenced in a study of T cell responses to AZD1222 COVID-19 vaccine. Profiled with immunoSEQ multiplex PCR; TCRdb holds only in-frame clones, not every one. The sample has 120,000 or so clones, 88% seen once; the top ten hold approximately 3.5%. The source was peripheral blood, collected 28 days after the second AZD1222 dose. The receptors originated from an adult who received the AZD1222 COVID-19 vaccine.

The CDR3 bases are TGTGCCAGCAGCCCAGCTCACTATGGGGACACTGAAGCTTTCTTT. Its protein is CASSPAHYGDTEAFF. The chain has TRBV9 and TRBJ1-1; no clear D gene. Between the trimmed V and J ends, which lost 4 bases and 3 bases, there was a span of 16 bases. The CDR3 has 15 residues. In germline, CDR1 is SGDLS, CDR2 YYNGEE.

This clone came up a few times. The rearrangement links TRBV6-2 or TRBV6-3 to TRBJ1-2; D call uncertain. The V end was cut by 8 bases, the J end by 4 bases, with 17 bases between. The germline gives CDR1 MNHEY, CDR2 SVGEGT. The CDR3 is made up of 14 amino acids. The chain's CDR3 is CASGSDTRFYGYTF. CDR3 bases: TGTGCCAGCGGTTCGGATACCAGGTTCTATGGCTACACCTTC.

The chain couples TRBV27 to TRBJ1-5, with 8 positions matching TRBD1. CDR1 and CDR2 (germline): MNHEY, SMNVEV (reference sequence). The V and J ends lost 7 bases and 2 bases, in that order; junction bases with no gene match: 1. This CDR3 has 13 residues. The DNA for the CDR3 is TGTGCCAGCACGACAGGGGGCAATCAGCCCCAGCATTTT. This encodes CASTTGGNQPQHF.

CDR3 in DNA: TGCGCCAGCAGCCAAGGAGTGGGGGACGACTCCTACGAGCAGTACTTC. This codes for CASSQGVGDDSYEQYF. This chain uses TRBV4-3 with TRBJ2-7; D is tentatively TRBD1 or TRBD2 (5 bases each). This CDR3 is built from 16 residues. Germline loops: CDR1 LGHNA, CDR2 YSLEER. Trimming took off 1 base at V and 0 bases at J, with 13 bases between the two ends.

This clone was picked up many times. This sequence joins TRBV30 and TRBJ1-1; possibly TRBD1 for D (6 bases). The ends were cut back, 0 bases at V and 7 bases at J, with 12 bases in the middle. The CDR3 extends over 13 amino acids. CDR1 is GTSNPN, CDR2 SVGIG, per germline (reference sequence). The CDR3 nucleotides are TGTGCCTGGAGTGTCTTAAGGGACATTGAAGCTTTCTTT. It is translated as CAWSVLRDIEAFF.

A note on this clone: Other DNA sequences from this sample encode an identical CDR3 as well. In DNA, the CDR3 is TGTGCCACCAGGAGACTCGGGGGTCAGGGCGCCTACGAGCAGTACTTC. It specifies CATRRLGGQGAYEQYF. The chain uses TRBV15 and TRBJ2-7; D is perhaps TRBD2 (6 bases). This CDR3 has 16 amino acids. V was pared by 6 bases and J by 2 bases, with 20 bases between. CDR1 LNHNV and CDR2 YYDKDF come from the germline V gene (reference sequence).

The V and J genes are TRBV9 and TRBJ2-1; D is possibly TRBD2 (6 bases). Trimming stripped 0 bases from V and 4 bases from J, with 14 bases between. CDR3 length: 16 amino acids. Per germline, CDR1 SGDLS and CDR2 YYNGEE. The CDR3 DNA follows: TGTGCCAGCAGCGTAGAACTGCGGGGAAAATACAATGAGCAGTTCTTC. Amino acid sequence: CASSVELRGKYNEQFF.

The chain links TRBV5-1 to TRBJ2-1, with TRBD2 matching over 9 bases. CDR3 length: 13 residues. Trimming at V came to 0 bases and at J to 10 bases, leaving 2 bases not matched to a gene. CDR1 SGHRS and CDR2 YFSETQ come from the germline V gene. CDR3: CASSLGAGGEQFF. DNA for the CDR3: TGCGCCAGCAGCTTGGGAGCGGGGGGCGAGCAGTTCTTC.

The chain employs TRBV7-6 and TRBJ2-1; a weak D match, TRBD2 (7 bases). CDR1 is SGHVS, CDR2 FNYEAQ, per germline. This CDR3 region has 18 residues. The V end was cut by 5 bases, the J end by 7 bases, with 27 bases between. The CDR3, as DNA: TGTGCCAGCAGCCCAAAGGGGAGGGGGGACCCTTTCAGTAATGAGCAGTTCTTC. Translation gives CASSPKGRGDPFSNEQFF.

The chain employs TRBV28 and TRBJ1-3; D gene ambiguous. In germline, CDR1 is MDHEN, CDR2 SYDVKM. Trimming pared 7 bases from V and 0 bases from J, leaving 13 bases between. The CDR3 consists of 15 residues. Written as DNA, the CDR3 is TGTGCCAGCACCCTACCCTCGAGCTCTGGAAACACCATATATTTT. Translating it yields CASTLPSSSGNTIYF.

The chain employs TRBV6-5 and TRBJ1-2; the match to TRBD1 covers 8 bases. The CDR3 is made up of 14 amino acids. CDR1 MNHEY and CDR2 SVGAGI come from the germline V gene. The ends lost 6 bases at V and 7 bases at J; junction bases unmatched: 10. The CDR3 sequence is CASRSRDRGGGYTF. The DNA for the CDR3 is TGTGCCAGCAGGAGCAGAGACAGGGGAGGTGGCTACACCTTC.

J is TRBJ2-1 and V is TRBV6-2 or TRBV6-3; unclear D gene. The CDR3 spans 12 residues. Trimming shortened V by 3 bases and J by 7 bases, and 7 bases separated the two germline ends. Per the germline V gene, CDR1 is MNHEY and CDR2 is SVGEGT. The CDR3 DNA follows: TGTGCCAGCAGTTATTTACGGAATGAGCAGTTCTTC. It codes for CASSYLRNEQFF.

J is TRBJ1-1 and V is TRBV9, with D uncertain. Looked up from germline, CDR1 is SGDLS and CDR2 is YYNGEE. Trimming left V 3 bases short and J 1 base short, with 13 bases between. This CDR3 has 15 amino acids. This CDR3 is CASSADHDPNTEAFF. CDR3 bases: TGTGCCAGCAGCGCCGACCACGACCCGAACACTGAAGCTTTCTTT.

The chain links TRBV5-4 to TRBJ2-1; 9 nucleotides agree with TRBD2. The CDR3 is 17 residues long. V was clipped by 3 bases and J by 7 bases; unmatched bases: 14. The germline CDR1 and CDR2 sequences are SGHNT and YYREEE (reference sequence). For the CDR3, the DNA is TGTGCCAGCAGCTCAGGAAGCGGGAGGCCCTCGGGGAATGAGCAGTTCTTC. It yields the protein CASSSGSGRPSGNEQFF.

This chain connects TRBV7-6 to TRBJ2-3; D is perhaps TRBD1 (6 bases). Germline-derived CDR1 and CDR2 are SGHVS and FNYEAQ. The CDR3 runs to 18 residues. V was pared by 4 bases and J by 2 bases, with 22 bases between. This CDR3 reads CASSSPRLQGKHTDTQYF. The CDR3 DNA reads as TGTGCCAGCAGCTCGCCCCGTTTACAGGGAAAGCACACAGATACGCAGTATTTT.

The chain uses TRBV5-1 and TRBJ1-3, with a tentative D call TRBD1 (6 bases). The CDR3 runs to 16 residues. V gave up 3 bases and J gave up 2 bases, with 15 bases separating them. Germline values: CDR1 SGHRS, CDR2 YFSETQ. The CDR3 loop is CASSWTGGLAGNTIYF. CDR3 DNA: TGCGCCAGCAGCTGGACCGGGGGGCTGGCTGGAAACACCATATATTTT. Variable domain in full (rest from reference TRBV5-1 and TRBJ1-3): KAGVTQTPRYLIKTRGQQVTLSCSPISGHRSVSWYQQTPGQGLQFLFEYFSETQRNKGNFPGRFSGRQFSNSRSEMNVSTLELGDSALYLCASSWTGGLAGNTIYFGEGSWLTVV.

V usage is TRBV12-5 and J usage is TRBJ1-1; possibly TRBD1 for D (6 bases). Trimming left V 1 base short and J 1 base short, with 22 bases between. Germline V gene lookup returns CDR1 LGHNT and CDR2 FRNRAP. This CDR3 has 19 amino acids. The CDR3 region is CASGLGTLLRTDTNTEAFF. The CDR3 DNA reads as TGTGCTAGTGGTTTGGGGACTCTTTTGAGGACAGACACGAACACTGAAGCTTTCTTT.

J is TRBJ1-4 and V is TRBV7-8; weak D call: TRBD1 (5 bases). The CDR3 totals 13 residues. V lost 6 bases, J lost 4 bases, and 9 bases lay in between. CDR1 is SGHVS, CDR2 FQNEAQ, per germline. The CDR3 sequence is CASRDSNNEKLFF. CDR3 nucleotide sequence: TGTGCCAGCAGAGACAGCAATAATGAAAAACTGTTTTTT. The variable domain in full, completed from reference TRBV7-8 and TRBJ1-4, reads GAGVSQSPRYKVAKRGQDVALRCDPISGHVSLFWYQQALGQGPEFLTYFQNEAQLDKSGLPSDRFFAERPEGSVSTLKIQRTQQEDSAVYLCASRDSNNEKLFFGSGTQLSVL.

DNA for the CDR3: TGCAGCGCCGACCATGGAGCAGGAGGTGACCAGTACTTC. As protein: CSADHGAGGDQYF. The V gene is TRBV29-1, the J gene TRBJ2-5; a possible D gene is TRBD2 (5 bases). Germline lookup yields CDR1 SQVTM and CDR2 ANQGSEA. CDR3 size: 13 residues. V lost 7 bases and J 10 bases, leaving 22 bases between the germline ends.

A single count supports this clone. The chain carries TRBV5-1 and TRBJ1-2, with D hard to call. Deletions cut 0 bases from V and 6 bases from J, with 6 bases between. In germline, CDR1 is SGHRS, CDR2 YFSETQ. The CDR3 loop spans 12 amino acids. As DNA, the CDR3 is TGCGCCAGCAGCTTGGACCGGGATGGCTACACCTTC. Protein product: CASSLDRDGYTF.

The V gene is TRBV10-3, the J gene TRBJ1-5, with a tentative D call TRBD1 (6 bases). This CDR3 has 14 amino acids. CDR1 ENHRY and CDR2 SYGVKD come from the germline V gene. With 3 bases removed from V and 9 bases from J, the gap between germline ends came to 15 bases. CDR3 in amino acids: CAISDRQDRRPQHF. Written as DNA, the CDR3 is TGTGCCATCAGTGATAGACAGGATCGCCGGCCCCAGCATTTT.

J is TRBJ1-4 and V is TRBV5-4; 9 bases line up with TRBD1. Per germline, CDR1 SGHNT and CDR2 YYREEE (reference sequence). V shed 4 bases and J 8 bases; nucleotides not matched to a gene: 9. The length of the CDR3 is 15 residues. CDR3 bases: TGTGCCAGCAGCCTAACAGGGGGCCTGGGCGAAAAACTGTTTTTT. Its translation: CASSLTGGLGEKLFF.

The J gene is TRBJ2-3, the V gene TRBV11-1; 9 bases are shared with TRBD2. This CDR3 region has 15 residues. Germline V gene lookup returns CDR1 SGHAT and CDR2 FQDESV (reference sequence). Trimming removed 3 bases from V and 0 bases from J; junction bases left unmatched: 1. As DNA, the CDR3 is TGTGCCAGCAGCTTTGCGGGAGGGAGCACAGATACGCAGTATTTT. Its protein is CASSFAGGSTDTQYF.

The chain combines TRBV6-1 with TRBJ2-1, with 7 bases that match TRBD2. The CDR3 runs 14 residues. Germline loops: CDR1 MNHNS, CDR2 SASEGT. The ends lost 2 bases at V and 9 bases at J; junction bases unmatched: 7. Here the CDR3 reads CASSESPTGGEQFF. Written as DNA, the CDR3 is TGTGCCAGCAGTGAATCTCCTACGGGGGGTGAGCAGTTCTTC.

The rearrangement uses TRBV29-1 and TRBJ2-1, with D tentatively TRBD1 (5 bases). Trimming cost V 6 bases and J 7 bases, with 13 bases left between them. The CDR3 consists of 12 residues. Germline V gene lookup returns CDR1 SQVTM and CDR2 ANQGSEA. CDR3 region: CSVRRRENEQFF. CDR3 nucleotides: TGCAGCGTCAGACGCAGGGAAAATGAGCAGTTCTTC.

The rearrangement joins TRBV19 to TRBJ1-2, with D perhaps matching TRBD1 (5 bases). Trimming cost V 3 bases and J 8 bases, with 22 bases left between them. The length of the CDR3 is 16 residues. Germline CDR1 and CDR2: LNHDA and SQIVND (reference sequence). The CDR3 reads CASSMSWRGSSAGYTF. In DNA, the CDR3 is TGTGCCAGTAGTATGTCTTGGCGGGGCTCATCAGCAGGCTACACCTTC.

This clone was detected only once. V and J are TRBV7-8 and TRBJ1-5; 9 bases agree with TRBD1. With 5 bases clipped from V and 3 bases from J, the junction kept 5 bases outside the gene matches. The germline gives CDR1 SGHVS, CDR2 FQNEAQ. The CDR3 runs to 15 residues. CDR3 DNA sequence: TGTGCCAGCAGCCGAGACAGGGGGGCCAATCAGCCCCAGCATTTT. Translation: CASSRDRGANQPQHF.

The chain carries TRBV19 and TRBJ2-5, with 7 bases matching TRBD2. This CDR3 has 14 residues. With V trimmed by 7 bases and J by 5 bases, 10 bases remained unmatched. CDR1 and CDR2 from the germline V gene are LNHDA and SQIVND (reference sequence). CDR3 sequence reads: CASTPDGGRETQYF. The CDR3 bases are TGTGCCAGTACCCCCGACGGGGGGAGGGAGACCCAGTACTTC.

The rearrangement joins TRBV5-1 to TRBJ1-1; D ambiguous. This CDR3 has 14 amino acids. CDR1 and CDR2 (germline): SGHRS, YFSETQ. Deletions cut 1 base from V and 8 bases from J, with 15 bases between. The CDR3 loop reads CASSLRVGPLEAFF. CDR3 nucleotides: TGCGCCAGCAGCTTGAGAGTAGGGCCGCTCGAAGCTTTCTTT.